This T cell receptor beta chain emerged from a study of shared T cell receptors in the human thymus. V lost 6 bases, J lost 8 bases, and 11 bases lay in between. There are 11 residues in the CDR3. The germline CDR1 and CDR2 sequences are DFQATT and SNEGSKA (reference sequence). This table comes from immunoSEQ multiplex PCR, and its TCRdb copy is limited to in-frame clones, with some not included. The sample records approximately 760,000 clones, 80% to 90% being singletons. The data also belong to a second study, concerning human thymus T cells. As reported in that work: V and J genes seemed to be used with bias in thymic and blood repertoires. Thymic repertoires of unrelated individuals were reported in related research to overlap highly.

The clonotype was recovered from a girl in the first two years of life with a congenital heart defect. The sequenced sample consisted of thymocytes. V and J are TRBV20-1 and TRBJ2-1; D is possibly TRBD2 (5 bases). The CDR3 region is CSAGGVDEQFF. In DNA form, the CDR3 reads TGCAGTGCCGGAGGCGTGGATGAGCAGTTCTTC.